A single sample is the source of the 32 T cell receptor beta chains below, sequenced in a study of T cells after yellow fever vaccination. TCRdb reprocessed the 5' RACE reads with MiXCR, giving one entry per CDR3 protein. The profile shows under 400,000 distinct CDR3 sequences, approximately 12% of them singletons. The starting material was CD4+ T cells sorted from PBMCs, obtained 15 days after the yellow fever booster vaccination. Source of these receptors: a man between 18 and 29 years old who received the YFV17D yellow fever vaccine.

This clonotype came up many times. CDR3 sequence: CASSLVGPNYGYTF. The CDR3 nucleotides are TGTGCCAGCAGTTTAGTCGGACCGAACTATGGCTACACCTTC. The V gene is TRBV28, the J gene TRBJ1-2; no firm D call. Trimming pared 2 bases from V and 2 bases from J, leaving 9 bases between. CDR3 length: 14 residues. In germline, CDR1 is MDHEN, CDR2 SYDVKM.

This clonotype was detected a few times. The chain joins TRBV7-2 to TRBJ1-5; TRBD1 is a possible D gene (5 bases). Germline assignment: CDR1 SGHTA and CDR2 FQGNSA. The CDR3 runs 14 residues. Between the trimmed V and J ends, which lost 5 bases and 1 base, there was a span of 9 bases. The CDR3 nucleotides are TGTGCCAGCAGCGAGTGGGGGAGCAATCAGCCCCAGCATTTT. As protein: CASSEWGSNQPQHF. The whole variable domain, remainder taken from reference TRBV7-2 and TRBJ1-5, is GAGVSQSPSNKVTEKGKDVELRCDPISGHTALYWYRQSLGQGLEFLIYFQGNSAPDKSGLPSDRFSAERTGGSVSTLTIQRTQQEDSAVYLCASSEWGSNQPQHFGDGTRLSIL.

The chain is built from TRBV18 and TRBJ1-2, with 7 positions matching TRBD1. Germline V gene lookup returns CDR1 KGHSH and CDR2 LQKENI. V was pared by 3 bases and J by 1 base, with 5 bases of the junction left unmatched. This CDR3 is built from 15 residues. The CDR3 coding sequence is TGTGCCAGCTCACCTTCGACAGGGAGTAACTATGGCTACACCTTC. This codes for CASSPSTGSNYGYTF.

The genes are TRBV11-3 and TRBJ2-3; 8 bases are a match to TRBD2. From germline, CDR1 is SGHNT and CDR2 YENEEA. V lost 1 base and J lost 6; bases outside the gene matches: 6. This CDR3 comprises 15 residues. The CDR3 region is CASSLGRGGDDTQYF. In nucleotides, the CDR3 is TGTGCCAGCAGCTTAGGCCGGGGGGGAGATGATACGCAGTATTTT.

This clonotype occurred a few times. This sequence joins TRBV18 and TRBJ1-2, with 8 bases aligning to TRBD1. CDR1 is KGHSH, CDR2 LQKENI, per germline. The CDR3 is made up of 16 amino acids. With V trimmed by 3 bases and J by 1 base, 7 bases remained unmatched. The CDR3 bases are TGTGCCAGCTCACCGTCCGGGACAGGAGATAACTATGGCTACACCTTC. This codes for CASSPSGTGDNYGYTF.

There are a few counts of this clonotype. The genes are TRBV2 and TRBJ1-5; D ambiguous. This CDR3 contains 14 residues. V lost 3 bases to trimming and J lost 6 bases, with 12 bases between them. Per the germline V gene, CDR1 is SNHLY and CDR2 is FYNNEI. CDR3 DNA sequence: TGTGCCAGCAGTGATGGGATATTGAGTCAGCCCCAGCATTTT. Its translation: CASSDGILSQPQHF.

This clonotype appeared a few times. The V call is TRBV6-2 or TRBV6-3, the J call TRBJ2-3; TRBD1 aligns across 9 bases. Germline V gene data show CDR1 as MNHEY and CDR2 as SVGEGT. Trimming cost V 5 bases and J 3 bases; bases outside gene matches: 6. The CDR3 runs 15 residues. This CDR3 is CASSRPGQGTDTQYF. For the CDR3, the DNA is TGTGCCAGCAGTCGCCCGGGACAGGGAACAGATACGCAGTATTTT.

The chain combines TRBV2 with TRBJ1-6; 10 nucleotides match TRBD1. There are 14 residues in the CDR3. The V and J ends lost 4 bases and 10 bases, in that order; junction bases with no gene match: 4. Germline V CDR1 and CDR2: SNHLY, FYNNEI. This CDR3 reads CASSGRTGGSPLHF. CDR3 bases: TGTGCCAGCAGTGGCCGGACAGGGGGATCACCCCTCCACTTT.

The chain links TRBV12-3 or TRBV12-4 to TRBJ1-1; D is unresolved. CDR3 length equals 13 residues. Trimming took 6 bases from V and 1 from J, leaving 9 bases between them. CDR3 loop: CASRTQWNTEAFF. The CDR3, as DNA: TGTGCCAGCAGAACCCAGTGGAACACTGAAGCTTTCTTT.

This clonotype was detected only a few times. The rearrangement uses TRBV9 and TRBJ2-3, with D tentatively TRBD2 (6 bases). The CDR3 has 17 residues. CDR1 and CDR2 (germline): SGDLS, YYNGEE. V was trimmed by 4 bases and J by 2 bases, leaving 20 bases between them. This chain's CDR3 is CASSLLGLAKATDTQYF. The CDR3 DNA reads TGTGCCAGCAGCCTATTGGGTCTAGCGAAGGCCACAGATACGCAGTATTTT.

The chain is built from TRBV29-1 and TRBJ2-3; D remains unclear. The V end lost 6 bases, the J end lost 3 bases, and 7 bases lay between the germline ends. The CDR3 extends over 11 amino acids. The germline V gene encodes CDR1 SQVTM and CDR2 ANQGSEA. CDR3 region: CSVEQTDTQYF. The CDR3 DNA reads as TGCAGCGTCGAACAAACAGATACGCAGTATTTT.

This clonotype came up a few times. The V gene is TRBV5-1, the J gene TRBJ2-5, with D unclear. Germline V gene data show CDR1 as SGHRS and CDR2 as YFSETQ. The CDR3 consists of 14 residues. The V end lost 1 base, the J end lost 4 bases, and 11 bases lay between the germline ends. The CDR3 spells CASSLRPQAETQYF. CDR3 DNA: TGCGCCAGCAGCTTGCGCCCCCAGGCAGAGACCCAGTACTTC.

V and J are TRBV5-1 and TRBJ1-6; unclear D gene. Germline V gene lookup returns CDR1 SGHRS and CDR2 YFSETQ. The CDR3 runs to 17 residues. V was pared by 0 bases and J by 7 bases, with 17 bases between. CDR3 sequence: CASSLDFSGVANSPLHF. For the CDR3, the DNA is TGCGCCAGCAGCTTGGATTTTTCCGGGGTCGCGAATTCACCCCTCCACTTT.

The table lists this clonotype with a few counts. The chain carries TRBV6-5 and TRBJ2-4; D perhaps matches TRBD1 (6 bases). The CDR3 consists of 14 residues. Germline-derived CDR1 and CDR2 are MNHEY and SVGAGI. Trimming shortened V by 6 bases and J by 14 bases, and 23 bases separated the two germline ends. CDR3 in amino acids: CASSRAREGHPEYF. The DNA for the CDR3 is TGTGCCAGCAGCCGCGCGCGTGAGGGACACCCTGAGTACTTC.

The J gene is TRBJ1-5, the V gene TRBV6-6; D unresolved. CDR3 length: 13 residues. Per the germline V gene, CDR1 is MNHNY and CDR2 is SVGAGI (reference sequence). Trimming removed 2 bases at V and 4 bases at J, with 6 bases between. Here the CDR3 DNA reads TGTGCCAGCAGTTACGGACGGAATCAGCCCCAGCATTTT. Protein: CASSYGRNQPQHF.

V usage is TRBV10-3 and J usage is TRBJ2-2, with 9 bases that match TRBD1. CDR1 is ENHRY, CDR2 SYGVKD, per germline. This CDR3 is built from 16 residues. The V gene end was trimmed by 5 bases and the J gene end by 4 bases; junction bases not matched to a gene: 8. CDR3 sequence: CAISTYRGQVTGELFF. The CDR3 DNA reads as TGTGCCATCAGTACTTACAGGGGGCAGGTCACCGGGGAGCTGTTTTTT.

This clonotype was seen a few times. The CDR3 sequence is CASSRAGTSETQYF. DNA of the CDR3: TGTGCCAGCAGCAGAGCCGGGACTTCGGAGACCCAGTACTTC. J is TRBJ2-5 and V is TRBV28, with D tentatively TRBD2 (6 bases). The CDR3 is 14 amino acids. Trimming stripped 6 bases from V and 5 bases from J, with 16 bases between. Germline V gene sequence: CDR1 MDHEN, CDR2 SYDVKM.

This clonotype was seen a few times. The rearrangement links TRBV7-9 to TRBJ2-2, with 8 bases aligning to TRBD2. Germline trimming cut 0 bases from V and 6 bases from J; bases unmatched to any gene: 6. This CDR3 is built from 16 residues. Germline CDR1 and CDR2: SEHNR and FQNEAQ (reference sequence). The CDR3 DNA sequence: TGTGCCAGCAGCTTAGCCGCGGGGGGCAGCGCCGGGGAGCTGTTTTTT. Protein: CASSLAAGGSAGELFF. Looking up the rest from reference TRBV7-9 and TRBJ2-2 gives the full variable domain: DTGVSQNPRHKITKRGQNVTFRCDPISEHNRLYWYRQTLGQGPEFLTYFQNEAQLEKSRLLSDRFSAERPKGSFSTLEIQRTEQGDSAMYLCASSLAAGGSAGELFFGEGSRLTVL.

This clonotype was observed a handful of times. V and J are TRBV6-2 or TRBV6-3 and TRBJ2-3; 8 bases fit TRBD2. The CDR3 is 19 amino acids. Unmatched junction bases numbered 18, after V lost 7 bases and J lost 0 bases. Germline CDR1 reads MNHEY; CDR2 reads SVGEGT. CDR3 residues: CASTPLGRGGGLSTDTQYF. CDR3 coding DNA: TGTGCCAGCACGCCGCTCGGGAGGGGGGGCGGGCTGAGCACAGATACGCAGTATTTT.

This clonotype came up a few times. The chain combines TRBV6-5 with TRBJ1-2; 12 bases align to TRBD1. V gave up 4 bases and J gave up 7 bases; unmatched junction bases: 13. The CDR3 has 17 amino acids. Germline V CDR1 and CDR2: MNHEY, SVGAGI. The CDR3 region is CASSSGTGGSWLGGYTF. The CDR3 region has the DNA TGTGCCAGCAGTTCCGGGACAGGGGGCTCCTGGCTGGGTGGCTACACCTTC.

This clonotype was seen more than once but under ten times. The CDR3 DNA reads as TGTGCCACCAGCAGAGATCCCGGGGTCGGGGGCTACACCTTC. Translated: CATSRDPGVGGYTF. The chain uses TRBV15 and TRBJ1-2, with D unresolved. The CDR3 has 14 amino acids. CDR1 LNHNV and CDR2 YYDKDF come from the germline V gene (reference sequence). V lost 0 bases and J lost 8, with 13 bases in between.

This chain uses TRBV4-2 with TRBJ2-1; 7 bases map to TRBD1. The CDR3 has 15 residues. Trimming at V came to 0 bases and at J to 2 bases, leaving 1 base not matched to a gene. Per the germline V gene, CDR1 is LGHNA and CDR2 is YNFKEQ. The chain's CDR3 is CASSQEDRTYNEQFF. For the CDR3, the DNA is TGTGCCAGCAGCCAAGAGGACAGGACCTACAATGAGCAGTTCTTC.

This clonotype has only a few counts. This chain links TRBV23-1 with TRBJ2-5; no reliable D call. TRBV23-1 is treated as an ORF (open reading frame) with a function not yet certain. CDR3 length: 14 residues. The V and J ends lost 6 bases and 2 bases respectively, with 13 bases between them. CDR3 nucleotide sequence: TGCGCCAGCAGCCCCGGCTTCCCGCAAGAGACCCAGTACTTC. It specifies CASSPGFPQETQYF.

This clonotype was recorded a few times. For the CDR3, the DNA is TGCAGTGCGCTCGGGACACCGGGGAACACTGAAGCTTTCTTT. As protein: CSALGTPGNTEAFF. This chain joins TRBV20-1 and TRBJ1-1, with TRBD1 as a possible D gene (6 bases). The V gene's germline CDR1 is DFQATT and CDR2 SNEGSKA (reference sequence). The CDR3 runs to 14 residues. Between the trimmed V and J ends, which lost 6 bases and 1 base, there was a span of 15 bases.

The chain joins TRBV18 to TRBJ2-7; 8 bases are shared with TRBD1. Germline CDR1 and CDR2: KGHSH and LQKENI. The CDR3 extends over 15 amino acids. V gave up 4 bases and J gave up 5 bases; unmatched junction bases: 10. The CDR3 reads CASSRPIGQGHEQYF. DNA for the CDR3: TGTGCCAGCTCACGCCCCATAGGACAGGGCCACGAGCAGTACTTC.

V gene TRBV15 combines with J gene TRBJ2-5; D could derive from TRBD1 or TRBD2 (5 bases each). Deletions cut 1 base from V and 1 base from J, with 7 bases between. The CDR3 has 14 amino acids. Germline values: CDR1 LNHNV, CDR2 YYDKDF (reference sequence). This chain's CDR3 is CATSRVGTQETQYF. The DNA of the CDR3 is TGTGCCACCAGCAGAGTGGGGACCCAAGAGACCCAGTACTTC.

This clonotype was seen a few times. The chain combines TRBV5-1 with TRBJ2-7; 7 bases align to TRBD2. Looked up from germline, CDR1 is SGHRS and CDR2 is YFSETQ. CDR3 length: 15 residues. V gave up 0 bases and J gave up 6 bases; unmatched junction bases: 9. The CDR3 loop reads CASSLVVPSGGEQYF. The CDR3 bases are TGCGCCAGCAGCTTGGTTGTACCTTCGGGGGGCGAGCAGTACTTC.

This clonotype was found a few times. The gene calls are TRBV15 and TRBJ2-7, with 8 nucleotides matching TRBD1. The CDR3 extends over 16 amino acids. V trimming: 0 bases; J trimming: 2 bases; junction bases outside the gene matches: 6. Germline V gene sequence: CDR1 LNHNV, CDR2 YYDKDF (reference sequence). The CDR3 nucleotides are TGTGCCACCAGCAGAGAAAGGACAGGGTATCCCTACGAGCAGTACTTC. Amino acids: CATSRERTGYPYEQYF.

This chain uses TRBV5-1 with TRBJ2-3; 12 bases map to TRBD2. CDR1 and CDR2 from the germline V gene are SGHRS and YFSETQ. V shed 2 bases, J shed 4 bases, and the junction held 8 bases outside the gene matches. The CDR3 extends over 17 amino acids. The CDR3 reads CASSFRTSGDSPDTQYF. The CDR3, as DNA: TGCGCCAGCAGCTTCAGGACTAGCGGGGATTCCCCAGATACGCAGTATTTT. The whole variable domain, filled in from reference TRBV5-1 and TRBJ2-3, reads KAGVTQTPRYLIKTRGQQVTLSCSPISGHRSVSWYQQTPGQGLQFLFEYFSETQRNKGNFPGRFSGRQFSNSRSEMNVSTLELGDSALYLCASSFRTSGDSPDTQYFGPGTRLTVL.

Only a few counts were recorded for this clonotype. V is TRBV4-2 and J is TRBJ1-3; perhaps TRBD1 as D (5 bases). Trimming left V 0 bases short and J 2 bases short, with 14 bases between. Germline assignment: CDR1 LGHNA and CDR2 YNFKEQ. This CDR3 has 17 amino acids. The CDR3 is CASSQELTTGPGNTIYF. The DNA of the CDR3 is TGTGCCAGCAGCCAAGAACTAACCACAGGACCTGGAAACACCATATATTTT.

This clonotype appeared a few times. This sequence joins TRBV10-3 and TRBJ2-2; 9 bases align to TRBD1. CDR3 length: 16 residues. CDR1 ENHRY and CDR2 SYGVKD come from the germline V gene. With 6 bases clipped from V and 5 bases from J, the junction kept 10 bases outside the gene matches. The CDR3 DNA is TGTGCCATCAGCACACAGGGGGCTACGGGAACCGGGGAGCTGTTTTTT. Encoded protein: CAISTQGATGTGELFF.

This chain joins TRBV7-3 and TRBJ2-5; 8 bases are a match to TRBD2. This CDR3 has 16 residues. Trimming cost V 1 base and J 5 bases; bases outside gene matches: 9. CDR1 is SGHTA, CDR2 FQGTGA, per germline. CDR3 coding DNA: TGTGCCAGCAGCTTAAATCCAGCGGGGGAGGGGGAGACCCAGTACTTC. Translation: CASSLNPAGEGETQYF.